A single T cell receptor (beta chain) is shown here with its context. Its antigen is undetermined. Germline CDR1 reads LGHNA; CDR2 reads YSLEER. V was trimmed by 0 bases and J by 4 bases, leaving 15 bases between them. The CDR3 runs to 16 residues. It was with 60 Vbeta and 13 Jbeta primers that the PCR ran. Only in-frame clones appear in the TCRdb table, and some are missing; sequencing was by immunoSEQ multiplex PCR. Here the sample spans 85,000 to 100,000 clones, 60% to 85% being singletons. These data originate in a study of cytomegalovirus exposure and HLA in healthy donors. Study-wide results and caveats: In presence/absence analyses, roughly uniform sequencing depth across donors was assumed.

The chain links TRBV4-3 to TRBJ1-2; perhaps TRBD1 as D (5 bases). This sequence originates from a man aged 45-65 years in good health and CMV-seropositive. Sequenced input: PBMCs. CDR3 amino acids: CASSQEVGVPGYGYTF. In DNA, the CDR3 is TGCGCCAGCAGCCAAGAGGTAGGGGTACCTGGCTATGGCTACACCTTC.